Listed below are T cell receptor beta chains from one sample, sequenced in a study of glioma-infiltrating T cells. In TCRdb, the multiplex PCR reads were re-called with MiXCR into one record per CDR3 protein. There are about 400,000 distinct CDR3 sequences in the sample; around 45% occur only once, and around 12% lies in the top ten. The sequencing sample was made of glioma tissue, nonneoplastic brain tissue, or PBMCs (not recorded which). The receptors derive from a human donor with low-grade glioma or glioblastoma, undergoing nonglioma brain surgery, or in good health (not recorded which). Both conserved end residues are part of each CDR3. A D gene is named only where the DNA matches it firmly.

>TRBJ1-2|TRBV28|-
CASSSRTHGLYGYTF
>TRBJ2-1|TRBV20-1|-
CSAPRTANNGQFF
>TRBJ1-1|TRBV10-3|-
CAISVQNTEAFF
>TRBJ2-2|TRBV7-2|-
CASSWGHETGELFF
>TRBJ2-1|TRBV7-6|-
CASSPSDGRNEQFF
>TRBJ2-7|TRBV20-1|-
CSAREGQLPSEQYF
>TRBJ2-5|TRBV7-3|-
CASSPGGTLQETQYF
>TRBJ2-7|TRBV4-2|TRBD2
CASSQDLAGDYEQYF
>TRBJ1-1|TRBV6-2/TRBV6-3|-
CASSYRATEAFF
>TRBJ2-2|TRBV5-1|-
CASSLFSGNTGELFF
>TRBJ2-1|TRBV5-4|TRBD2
CASSLPSGGYNEQFF
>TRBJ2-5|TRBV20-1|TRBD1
CSATPGQGYETQYF
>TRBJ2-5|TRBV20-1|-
CSARAGHMVQEIQYF
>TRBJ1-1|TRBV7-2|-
CASRGGWAEAFF
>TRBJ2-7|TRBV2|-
CASRPGQRGEQYF
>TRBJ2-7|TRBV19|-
CASSRDKNEQYF
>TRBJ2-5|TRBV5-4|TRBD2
CASSLETSAMTQYF
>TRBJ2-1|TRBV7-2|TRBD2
CASSSRTSGGGWEQFF
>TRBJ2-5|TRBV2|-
CASSEIQGGETQYF
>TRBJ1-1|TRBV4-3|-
CASSQGSGMMNTEAFF
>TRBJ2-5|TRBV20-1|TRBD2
CSAGGLAGGKETQYF
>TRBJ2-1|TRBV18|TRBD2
CASSTTSGIYNEQFF
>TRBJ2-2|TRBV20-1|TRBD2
CSARDHGRGAGELFF
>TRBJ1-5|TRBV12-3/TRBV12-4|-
CASSSDGHSNQPQHF
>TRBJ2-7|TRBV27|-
CASSLWENPYEQYF
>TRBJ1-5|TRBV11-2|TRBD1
CASSLDRGLRQPQHF
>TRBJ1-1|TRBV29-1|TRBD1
CSVSGQGPTEAFF
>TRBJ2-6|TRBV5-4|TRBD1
CASSLGQGTRGSGANVLTF
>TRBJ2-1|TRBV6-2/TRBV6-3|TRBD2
CASSYLPSSGGYNEQFF
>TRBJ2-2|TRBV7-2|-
CASRQQGGNTGELFF
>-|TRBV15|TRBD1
CATSDPRDRGLGETQYF
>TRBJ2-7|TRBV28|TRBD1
CASNPGTGSDEQYF
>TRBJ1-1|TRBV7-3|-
CASSSTGHPRSTEAFF
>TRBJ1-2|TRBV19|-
CASSGPDTSNYGYTF
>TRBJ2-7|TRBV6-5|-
CASSYAEYEQYF
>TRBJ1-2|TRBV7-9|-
CASSFVESGLYGYTF
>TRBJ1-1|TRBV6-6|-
CASSFSWDTETFF
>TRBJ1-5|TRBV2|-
CASSGGQLYTGNQPQHF